This record looks at one TCR beta chain sequence and its context. This clone's antigen is unknown. Nothing much larger sits one base from this clone, and base qualities are not available. This specimen belongs to a study of cytomegalovirus exposure and HLA in healthy donors (dated 2017 in TCRdb). With respect to the entire study: An earlier analysis of roughly 610 of the donors reported 276 Gb of sequence data and 100 million to 120 million unique TCR beta sequences obtained from about 170 million T cells. An early release that covered more than 550 HLA-typed donors contained approximately 290 gigabases of sequencing data and approximately 85 million unique TCR sequences. The genetic ancestry cluster associated with self-reported Caucasian donors included 81% of the roughly 390 genotyped donors. The study was designed to test whether signatures of past pathogen exposure could be identified by cataloging public T cell receptors. The T cell repertoires of 700 or so subjects were profiled by immunosequencing and related to cytomegalovirus serostatus. In addition to the first cohort of 666 subjects, a separate validation cohort of some 120 different subjects was used. The study combined high-throughput TCR immunosequencing, statistical association of individual TCRs with disease status, and machine learning to predict cytomegalovirus infection status. A later analysis re-analyzed previously published TCR beta repertoires from 666 donors and added high-resolution HLA genotyping to study TCR occurrence patterns. The later analysis used no new phenotypic data to find candidate immune exposures, relying instead on TCR beta sequences and their occurrence across donors. An earlier analysis of around 540 of the donors applied high-throughput TCR beta sequencing to assess whether each TCR beta V gene segment acted as functional or pseudogenic. Alongside the repertoire data, information on donor age, sex, ethnicity and CMV serostatus was compiled. In a later genetic analysis, genome-wide SNP genotypes for about three fifths of the roughly 670 donors were used, and that subset was treated as a discovery cohort. Every repertoire in the discovery cohort had been generated on one and the same sequencing platform. HLA typing included class I and class II loci at four-digit resolution. The number of typed donors differed by locus: roughly 629-640 for A, B, C, DRB1 and DQB1; about 520 for DQA1; 600 to 610 for DPA1; and about 470 for DPB1. Roughly five DR-DQ haplotypes were handled as single units for association and clustering, since linkage in the cohort was strong. Among approximately 370 genotyped donors of the cohort, an average of around 250,000 unique TCR beta nucleotide sequences was sequenced per donor, of which about 19% were non-productive.

From the cysteine up to the phenylalanine, the CDR3 has a length of 15 residues. Left in the record is the CDR3 DNA by itself, 45 bases read in frame from the first base. Via the germline V gene, CDR1 is MNHEY and CDR2 SVGAGI. The V and J ends are trimmed by 5 bases and 9 bases, leaving 20 bases between them. General study outcomes and caveats: In a later analysis, HLA-associated TCR beta chains showed more clonal expansion and lower generation probabilities than non-associated chains that were equally common. A later analysis found that TCR association rates varied across HLA loci, with DRB1 alleles showing the most associated TCRs and HLA-C alleles the fewest. Some IMGT-functional V segments, including TRBV6-2 and TRBV6-3, could not be told apart with the 87-base-pair reads, so those segments were excluded. A further reported finding was that TCR beta sequences accurately predicted the HLA-A and HLA-B alleles for most subjects in the first cohort. Because counts were too low, about 18 rarely observed V segments, including chromosome 9 orphons, were excluded from the earlier analysis of roughly 580 of the donors. The presence/absence analyses assumed that sequencing depth was roughly uniform across donors, and that assumption may not be true. The classifier was reported to diagnose cytomegalovirus status with high specificity and sensitivity in both the original cohort and the validation cohort. Linkage disequilibrium might explain the correlated functional status among segregating V segments, but an unknown experimental factor could not be excluded. In a later genetic analysis, a missense DCLRE1C variant was associated with V-gene and J-gene trimming of TCR beta chains, and the association was replicated in an independent cohort. It was suggested by the authors that the approach could potentially be generalized to other disease states and immunological phenotypes. The only immune exposure information available for the cohort was CMV serostatus. In an earlier analysis of several hundred of the donors, most TCR beta V segments were observed in productive rearrangements about 87% or about 30% of the time, broadly matching IMGT annotations. Assigning TCR associations to individual alleles was difficult when HLA alleles, especially DR and DQ, strongly co-occurred. Across donors, most TCR sequences were observed very rarely, whereas some public TCRs were present in many individuals. Only TCR beta chains were sequenced in this cohort, and the absence of alpha or paired-chain data limited detectable features. A later analysis reported that several top co-occurrence clusters appeared linked to parvovirus B19, influenza, CMV and Epstein-Barr virus. In a later analysis, about 16,000 TCR beta sequences were associated with specific HLA alleles at a false discovery rate of 0.05. Because HLA typing was missing for some donors at each locus, association tests included only the typed subset. In the study, 150 to 200 TCR beta chains were listed as associated with cytomegalovirus. Compared with the approximately 700-donor mean, donors in an Asian-associated ancestry cluster had fewer N-insertions in productive TCRs, according to a later genetic analysis. A cluster of highly shared sequence variants was judged likely to be a technical artifact of the sequencing pipeline. Three of the identified cytomegalovirus-associated TCR beta chains were confirmed in vitro to be specific for cytomegalovirus antigens. According to a later analysis, most CMV-associated TCR beta chains appeared to be HLA-restricted, and the HLA associations seemed to be driven largely by CMV exposure.

The cohort consisted of 600 to 750 healthy bone marrow donors. At the time of sampling, every cohort member was nominally healthy, though immune exposures that went unrecorded were likely present. The donor was CMV seropositive and belonged to the group of about 290 seropositive cohort members. A peripheral blood sample was collected from each donor, and TCR beta sequencing was performed on peripheral blood mononuclear cells. Genomic DNA extraction from the blood cell samples was performed with the Qiagen DNeasy Blood Extraction Kit. Libraries were constructed by the immunoSEQ multiplex PCR assay. For the multiplex PCR, a mixture combining 60 forward primers for TCR Vbeta segments and 13 reverse primers for TCR Jbeta segments was used. Amplification of the CDR3 region of rearranged TCR beta genes was performed with a multiplex PCR assay on genomic DNA. Amplified TCR beta libraries were sequenced as 87-base-pair reads on the Illumina HiSeq System. In the source study's methods: A later analysis tallied approximately 87 million unique TCR beta chains across the 650 to 750 repertoires, and about 12 million of those chains were shared by two or more donors. Raw reads were error-corrected and collapsed into unique sequences with a nearest-neighbor algorithm that merged closely related sequences to remove PCR and sequencing errors. V, D and J gene segments were assigned by aligning CDR3 sequences to IMGT reference sequences. Each retained sequence needed at least a six-nucleotide match to both a V gene segment and a J gene segment. A rearrangement counted as productive if the CDR3 had no stop codons and remained in frame with V and J, and every other rearrangement counted as non-productive. CDR3 was defined by IMGT convention, running from the second conserved V-encoded cysteine to the conserved J-encoded phenylalanine. In an earlier analysis of 550 to 650 of the donors, sequences lacking an unambiguous match to a single V gene segment were excluded. An earlier analysis of approximately 590 of the donors classified V segments as functional when productive rearrangements were above 56.7% and as segregating when the standard deviation between donors was above 5%. A statistical classification framework was built for diagnosing cytomegalovirus status from the catalog of TCR beta chain sequences. V and J gene assignment, in a later analysis, came from comparing TCR nucleotide sequences with IMGT/GENE-DB human TR gene sequences. In a later analysis, CDR3 sequences and most-parsimonious VDJ recombination scenarios were assigned using the TCRdist pipeline. In a later analysis, each TCR beta chain was defined by its CDR3 amino acid sequence together with its V-gene family, and reads lacking a unique V-gene family were excluded. To address suspected cross-contamination and a sequencing artifact, a later analysis removed 450 to 700 highly shared, low-generation-probability nucleotide sequences. In a later analysis, a clonal expansion index for each public chain was calculated from normalized within-repertoire ranks of inferred template counts. In a later analysis, generation probabilities were computed using a VDJ recombination model fitted to out-of-frame rearrangements, and the results were checked against IGoR. A later analysis scored TCR-TCR, TCR-HLA and TCR-CMV co-occurrence with hypergeometric tests, applying a repertoire-size bias correction to TCR pairs. In a later analysis, false discovery rates were estimated by permuting HLA or CMV assignments 20 times. In a later analysis, co-occurring TCRs were grouped with DBSCAN, and TCRdist sequence similarity was added when clustering was performed within HLA-allele-positive subsets. For co-occurrence clustering, repertoires with fewer than 30,000 or more than 120,000 public chains were excluded, along with 4 to 6 repertoires with anomalous nucleotide sharing. TCRdb re-hosts the immuneACCESS table, in-frame sequences only. Its copies lack some clones; in the studies checked, an unresolved V gene accounts for under half of them, and the cause for the rest is not known. V, J and clone size are those of that table, while D and trimming were read from the DNA. The sample records 120,000 or so clones, roughly 9% of which are singletons. Jointly, the top ten make up around 5.8% of the sample.

The chain uses TRBV6-5 and TRBJ1-5, with the D gene not confidently named. The sequenced sample consisted of PBMCs. The sequence derives from a middle-aged woman in good health and CMV-seropositive. The CDR3 corresponds to CASSPSVDGGGPQHF. The DNA is TGTGCCAGCAGTCCCTCCGTTGACGGTGGAGGGCCCCAGCATTTT.